These 18 T cell receptor beta chains came from one sample sequenced in a study of OX40 agonist ivuxolimab in advanced cancers. Clones were sequenced by immunoSEQ multiplex PCR, and TCRdb holds only the in-frame ones, with some missing. The sample has about 14,000 clones; around 84% are singletons. Sequenced material: CD4+ or CD8+ T cells sorted from blood, taken in a trial of the OX40 agonist ivuxolimab. All receptors come from an adult with an advanced solid tumor such as melanoma, head and neck, liver or kidney cancer.

This clone appeared once. This chain uses TRBV5-1 with TRBJ2-1; D remains unclear. V was shortened by 4 bases and J by 0 bases, with 8 bases between the two germline ends. Germline lookup yields CDR1 SGHRS and CDR2 YFSETQ. CDR3 length equals 14 residues. The CDR3 sequence is CASSPSSSYNEQFF. CDR3 nucleotides: TGCGCCAGCAGCCCAAGTTCCTCCTACAATGAGCAGTTCTTC.

This clone occurred once. The V gene is TRBV11-3, the J gene TRBJ2-7; 7 bases align to TRBD1. CDR1 SGHNT and CDR2 YENEEA come from the germline V gene. The CDR3 consists of 13 residues. The V gene end was trimmed by 1 base and the J gene end by 4 bases; junction bases not matched to a gene: 1. The CDR3 nucleotides are TGTGCCAGCAGCTTAGGGGACAGATACGAGCAGTACTTC. As protein: CASSLGDRYEQYF.

The chain couples TRBV7-9 to TRBJ2-3; the D gene is possibly TRBD2 (6 bases). The CDR3 totals 15 residues. Trimming stripped 6 bases from V and 1 base from J, with 14 bases between. Germline V gene lookup returns CDR1 SEHNR and CDR2 FQNEAQ (reference sequence). The CDR3 is CASRKEGGGTDTQYF. CDR3 DNA: TGTGCCAGCAGAAAGGAGGGCGGAGGCACAGATACGCAGTATTTT.

The chain carries TRBV7-2 and TRBJ1-6; perhaps TRBD1 as D (6 bases). Trimming left V 6 bases short and J 3 bases short, with 15 bases between. Germline V lookup: CDR1 SGHTA, CDR2 FQGNSA. This CDR3 has 16 amino acids. CDR3 nucleotide sequence: TGTGCCAGCAGGCATACGGCAGGGGTCTATAATTCACCCCTCCACTTT. It is translated as CASRHTAGVYNSPLHF.

CDR3 region: CASSLAWGANEKLFF. CDR3 coding DNA: TGCGCCAGCAGCCTGGCATGGGGGGCTAATGAAAAACTGTTTTTT. The rearrangement uses TRBV4-3 and TRBJ1-4; possibly TRBD1 for D (5 bases). The germline CDR1 and CDR2 sequences are LGHNA and YSLEER. The CDR3 sequence is 15 residues long. The V end was cut by 4 bases, the J end by 3 bases, with 12 bases between.

J is TRBJ2-1 and V is TRBV29-1; a possible D gene is TRBD1 (6 bases). The CDR3 spans 15 residues. Germline V gene lookup returns CDR1 SQVTM and CDR2 ANQGSEA. V gave up 4 bases and J gave up 3 bases, with 16 bases separating them. CDR3 nucleotide sequence: TGCAGCGTTGCGAGTATGGACAGTGACTACAATGAGCAGTTCTTC. Encoded protein: CSVASMDSDYNEQFF.

The chain carries TRBV15 and TRBJ2-1, with a possible D match to TRBD2 (5 bases). Germline V gene data show CDR1 as LNHNV and CDR2 as YYDKDF (reference sequence). The CDR3 extends over 19 amino acids. Trimming removed 4 bases at V and 3 bases at J, with 25 bases between. CDR3 residues: CATSTTKALEDFIYNEQFF. The DNA of the CDR3 is TGTGCCACCAGCACTACAAAGGCCCTCGAGGACTTTATCTACAATGAGCAGTTCTTC.

J is TRBJ2-3 and V is TRBV6-5; no clear D. Trimming removed 0 bases at V and 5 bases at J, with 6 bases between. The CDR3 extends over 13 amino acids. Germline assignment: CDR1 MNHEY and CDR2 SVGAGI. CDR3 in amino acids: CASSYSTGDTQYF. The DNA for the CDR3 is TGTGCCAGCAGTTACTCGACTGGAGATACGCAGTATTTT.

This sequence joins TRBV6-4 and TRBJ2-1, with no clear D. The CDR3 loop spans 13 amino acids. V lost 5 bases, J lost 2 bases, and 7 bases lay in between. The V gene's germline CDR1 is MRHNA and CDR2 SNTAGT. CDR3 bases: TGTGCCAGCAGTCGGAGTGCCTACAATGAGCAGTTCTTC. It yields the protein CASSRSAYNEQFF.

The J gene is TRBJ2-3, the V gene TRBV5-6; the match to TRBD2 covers 9 bases. This CDR3 is built from 16 residues. Germline V gives CDR1 SGHDT, CDR2 YYEEEE. J gave up 5 bases and V 5 bases, and 12 bases lay outside the gene matches. CDR3 DNA sequence: TGTGCCAGCAGATATGTTAGCGGGAGCATCGAAGATACGCAGTATTTT. Its protein is CASRYVSGSIEDTQYF.

The V gene is TRBV9, the J gene TRBJ2-6; 7 bases fit TRBD1. From germline, CDR1 is SGDLS and CDR2 YYNGEE. Trimming took 3 bases from V and 3 from J; bases not matched to a gene: 12. This CDR3 is built from 18 residues. The CDR3 sequence is CASSAQTGRIFGANVLTF. The CDR3 nucleotides are TGTGCCAGCAGCGCCCAGACAGGGCGGATCTTTGGGGCCAACGTCCTGACTTTC.

The chain recombines TRBV5-1 with TRBJ2-3; 14 positions match TRBD2. Germline V gene lookup returns CDR1 SGHRS and CDR2 YFSETQ. The CDR3 sequence is 20 residues long. The J segment lost 0 bases and the V segment lost 3 bases, leaving 12 bases of the junction unmatched. CDR3 sequence: CASSWSGLAGVKPSTDTQYF. The CDR3 DNA sequence: TGCGCCAGCAGCTGGTCGGGACTAGCGGGAGTGAAACCTAGCACAGATACGCAGTATTTT.

CDR3: CASSLVAGDETQYF. CDR3 in DNA: TGTGCCAGCAGTTTAGTGGCGGGAGATGAGACCCAGTACTTC. The chain is built from TRBV28 and TRBJ2-5; 7 nucleotides agree with TRBD2. With V trimmed by 2 bases and J by 5 bases, 5 bases remained unmatched. The germline V gene encodes CDR1 MDHEN and CDR2 SYDVKM. This CDR3 contains 14 residues.

This clone has more than one count but fewer than ten. The chain employs TRBV28 and TRBJ2-7, with D possibly matching TRBD1 (6 bases). V lost 3 bases and J 3 bases, leaving 15 bases between the germline ends. Germline-derived CDR1 and CDR2 are MDHEN and SYDVKM. CDR3 length: 15 residues. The CDR3 nucleotides are TGTGCCAGCAGTTTTGATCGGACAGAATACTACGAGCAGTACTTC. Amino acids: CASSFDRTEYYEQYF. Full variable domain (missing parts from reference TRBV28 and TRBJ2-7): DVKVTQSSRYLVKRTGEKVFLECVQDMDHENMFWYRQDPGLGLRLIYFSYDVKMKEKGDIPEGYSVSREKKERFSLILESASTNQTSMYLCASSFDRTEYYEQYFGPGTRLTVT.

The chain couples TRBV5-6 to TRBJ1-5, with D uncertain. V gave up 6 bases and J gave up 4 bases, with 14 bases separating them. This CDR3 comprises 14 residues. Germline lookup yields CDR1 SGHDT and CDR2 YYEEEE. DNA of the CDR3: TGTGCCAGCACCCCGTGGGCCTTGAATCAGCCCCAGCATTTT. It yields the protein CASTPWALNQPQHF.

The chain joins TRBV27 to TRBJ1-1, with 9 nucleotides matching TRBD1. V was pared by 4 bases and J by 3 bases, with 12 bases of the junction left unmatched. The CDR3 covers 17 residues. CDR1 and CDR2 (germline): MNHEY, SMNVEV (reference sequence). The CDR3 nucleotides are TGTGCCAGCAGTTGGGGGCAAGGGACAGGGTTGGACACTGAAGCTTTCTTT. Its protein product is CASSWGQGTGLDTEAFF.

The rearrangement uses TRBV7-9 and TRBJ2-2; 9 nucleotides match TRBD2. V lost 6 bases and J lost 0; bases outside the gene matches: 5. In germline, CDR1 is SEHNR, CDR2 FQNEAQ (reference sequence). CDR3 length: 16 amino acids. The CDR3, as DNA: TGTGCCAGCAGTAGCGGGAGCATCCCGAACACCGGGGAGCTGTTTTTT. Amino acid sequence: CASSSGSIPNTGELFF.

The V call is TRBV15, the J call TRBJ2-7; TRBD1 matches 9 bases. With 3 bases clipped from V and 4 bases from J, the junction kept 7 bases outside the gene matches. CDR3 length: 15 amino acids. Germline V gene data show CDR1 as LNHNV and CDR2 as YYDKDF (reference sequence). The CDR3 sequence: CATSREQGAVYEQYF. CDR3 DNA sequence: TGTGCCACCAGCAGGGAACAGGGGGCAGTTTACGAGCAGTACTTC.